The 17 T cell receptor beta chains presented below share a single source sample, sequenced in a study of cytomegalovirus exposure and HLA in healthy donors. The PCR made use of 60 Vbeta and 13 Jbeta primers. The protocol was immunoSEQ multiplex PCR, while the TCRdb copy is restricted to in-frame clones and leaves out a portion. The sample carries about 130,000 clones, around 82% recorded once. Sequencing was carried out using PBMCs. Receptors originate from a man aged 25 to 45 in good health and CMV-seropositive.

The J gene is TRBJ2-5, the V gene TRBV11-2; 8 bases agree with TRBD1. J lost 2 bases, V lost 4 bases, and 9 bases had no gene match. Looked up from germline, CDR1 is SGHAT and CDR2 is FQNNGV. The CDR3 has 16 amino acids. CDR3 sequence (DNA): TGTGCCAGCAGCTCTCCAGGGGGCCGCGGACAAGAGACCCAGTACTTC. The encoded protein is CASSSPGGRGQETQYF.

This clone was observed a handful of times. V is TRBV25-1 and J is TRBJ1-2, with TRBD1 matching 8 bases. After removal of 1 base from V and 6 bases from J, the junction contained 10 bases not matched to a gene. The CDR3 totals 16 residues. CDR1 and CDR2 from the germline V gene are MGHDK and SYGVNS. The CDR3 bases are TGTGCCAGCAGTGAATGGCGGCAGGGGGCGTATCATGGCTACACCTTC. Residues: CASSEWRQGAYHGYTF.

This clone was recorded once. J is TRBJ1-1 and V is TRBV30, with a possible D match to TRBD1 (6 bases). Looked up from germline, CDR1 is GTSNPN and CDR2 is SVGIG (reference sequence). The CDR3 contains 12 residues. Trimming took 2 bases from V and 5 from J, leaving 9 bases between them. For the CDR3, the DNA is TGTGCCTGGAGTAACCAGGGGACTGAAGCTTTCTTT. Encoded protein: CAWSNQGTEAFF.

The V call is TRBV2, the J call TRBJ2-7; D is undetermined. Trimming stripped 5 bases from V and 2 bases from J, with 7 bases between. Looked up from germline, CDR1 is SNHLY and CDR2 is FYNNEI. CDR3 length equals 12 residues. CDR3 sequence (DNA): TGTGCCAGCAGTAGACAAGCCTACGAGCAGTACTTC. Its protein is CASSRQAYEQYF.

With regard to this clone: Compared with germline, one end of the junction differs, possibly owing to a read error. The rearrangement links TRBV6-5 to TRBJ2-7; D call uncertain. The CDR3 consists of 11 residues. The germline gives CDR1 MNHEY, CDR2 SVGAGI. This CDR3 is CASSLGYGQYF. The CDR3 DNA reads TGTGCCAGCAGTCTAGGCTACGGGCAGTACTTC.

The chain couples TRBV6-1 to TRBJ1-4; weak D call: TRBD1 (6 bases). V was shortened by 8 bases and J by 5 bases, with 12 bases between the two germline ends. The CDR3 has 13 amino acids. Germline V gene sequence: CDR1 MNHNS, CDR2 SASEGT. CDR3 nucleotide sequence: TGTGCCAGCCAGTCCAGGGGCAATGAAAAACTGTTTTTT. Residues: CASQSRGNEKLFF.

V usage is TRBV7-9 and J usage is TRBJ2-7; 10 positions match TRBD2. This CDR3 is built from 15 residues. V dropped 1 base and J dropped 5; count of bases not matched to a gene: 5. The germline CDR1 and CDR2 sequences are SEHNR and FQNEAQ (reference sequence). CDR3 in amino acids: CASSLVSSGGHEQYF. The DNA for the CDR3 is TGTGCCAGCAGCTTAGTGTCTAGCGGGGGCCACGAGCAGTACTTC.

The V and J genes are TRBV19 and TRBJ2-1, with D possibly matching TRBD2 (6 bases). The CDR3 loop spans 14 amino acids. CDR1 and CDR2 from the germline V gene are LNHDA and SQIVND (reference sequence). V was shortened by 5 bases and J by 0 bases, with 8 bases between the two germline ends. CDR3 protein: CASSRGSSYNEQFF. CDR3 bases: TGTGCCAGTAGTCGGGGGAGCTCCTACAATGAGCAGTTCTTC.

The chain combines TRBV30 with TRBJ2-3; 10 bases agree with TRBD2. This CDR3 contains 14 residues. V shed 0 bases, J shed 4 bases, and the junction held 1 base outside the gene matches. CDR1 GTSNPN and CDR2 SVGIG come from the germline V gene (reference sequence). The chain's CDR3 is CAWSVGTSADTQYF. In nucleotides, the CDR3 is TGTGCCTGGAGTGTAGGGACTAGCGCAGATACGCAGTATTTT. Together with reference TRBV30 and TRBJ2-3, the CDR3 gives the full variable domain: SQTIHQWPATLVQPVGSPLSLECTVEGTSNPNLYWYRQAAGRGLQLLFYSVGIGQISSEVPQNLSASRPQDRQFILSSKKLLLSDSGFYLCAWSVGTSADTQYFGPGTRLTVL.

This sequence joins TRBV2 and TRBJ2-7; D might be TRBD2 (7 bases). Germline V gene sequence: CDR1 SNHLY, CDR2 FYNNEI. This CDR3 contains 14 residues. Between the trimmed V and J ends, which lost 8 bases and 1 base, there was a span of 15 bases. CDR3 loop: CASQGWDYSYEQYF. The CDR3 bases are TGTGCCAGCCAGGGGTGGGACTATTCCTACGAGCAGTACTTC.

The chain joins TRBV5-4 to TRBJ2-3; 8 bases align to TRBD1. V shed 4 bases, J shed 5 bases, and the junction held 12 bases outside the gene matches. Germline-derived CDR1 and CDR2 are SGHNT and YYREEE (reference sequence). The CDR3 spans 16 residues. As DNA, the CDR3 is TGTGCCAGCAGCCCGACCCGGCAGGGGGCTGGAGATACGCAGTATTTT. Protein: CASSPTRQGAGDTQYF. The entire variable domain, with the rest obtained from reference TRBV5-4 and TRBJ2-3, is as follows: ETGVTQSPTHLIKTRGQQVTLRCSSQSGHNTVSWYQQALGQGPQFIFQYYREEENGRGNFPPRFSGLQFPNYSSELNVNALELDDSALYLCASSPTRQGAGDTQYFGPGTRLTVL.

The V and J genes are TRBV11-2 and TRBJ2-3, with D perhaps matching TRBD2 (6 bases). V gave up 4 bases and J gave up 7 bases, with 18 bases separating them. This CDR3 has 15 residues. The germline V gene encodes CDR1 SGHAT and CDR2 FQNNGV. The CDR3 sequence is CASSYPDVAAYTQYF. The CDR3, as DNA: TGTGCCAGCAGCTACCCGGATGTAGCGGCGTATACGCAGTATTTT.

In its sample, this clone was seen a few times. The chain's CDR3 is CASSLGQATYTF. The CDR3 region has the DNA TGTGCCAGCAGTCTCGGACAGGCAACATACACCTTC. The chain has TRBV6-1 and TRBJ1-2; 7 bases are a match to TRBD1. The CDR3 has 12 residues. The ends lost 5 bases at V and 11 bases at J; junction bases unmatched: 8. Germline assignment: CDR1 MNHNS and CDR2 SASEGT.

This clone is a singleton in its sample. This rearrangement joins TRBV23-1 to TRBJ2-6; D might be TRBD2 (5 bases). TRBV23-1 is an open reading frame whose function is uncertain. CDR3 length equals 19 residues. With 0 bases removed from V and 2 bases from J, the gap between germline ends came to 17 bases. CDR3 DNA: TGCGCCAGCAGTCAATCGCCAGCGGCTGTCTTAACTGGGGCCAACGTCCTGACTTTC. Its protein product is CASSQSPAAVLTGANVLTF.

V is TRBV6-5 and J is TRBJ1-5, with D unclear. The CDR3 contains 13 residues. V lost 6 bases and J lost 9, with 15 bases in between. Germline lookup yields CDR1 MNHEY and CDR2 SVGAGI. The CDR3 coding sequence is TGTGCCAGCAGCCCTATGGAGTTTGGGCCCCAGCATTTT. It translates to CASSPMEFGPQHF.

The chain uses TRBV6-6 and TRBJ2-5; 7 bases agree with TRBD2. The closer fit of TRBJ2-7 to the DNA end suggests the J call may be wrong. Germline V gene data show CDR1 as MNHNY and CDR2 as SVGAGI (reference sequence). The CDR3 runs 14 residues. The CDR3 here is CASTWTSPPYEQYF. CDR3 nucleotides: TGTGCCAGCACCTGGACTAGTCCTCCGTACGAGCAGTACTTC.

The chain couples TRBV4-2 to TRBJ2-2, with 14 bases lining up with TRBD2. Germline CDR1 is LGHNA and CDR2 is YNFKEQ. The CDR3 consists of 20 residues. J lost 4 bases, V lost 2 bases, and 12 bases had no gene match. Written as DNA, the CDR3 is TGTGCCAGCAGCCAACCTAATACCGGGACTAGCGGGAGAGGCACCGGGGAGCTGTTTTTT. Its protein is CASSQPNTGTSGRGTGELFF.